The rows below give T cell receptor beta chains drawn from one sample of a study of blood T cell repertoires in COVID-19. Measured with immunoSEQ multiplex PCR; TCRdb has only the in-frame clones, and not every one. The sample has 300,000 to 350,000 clones; about 90% are singletons. What was sequenced was peripheral blood. The source is a woman between 40 and 50 years old with COVID-19, enrolled during active disease. CDR3s include the opening cysteine and the closing phenylalanine or tryptophan. A D gene is named only where the DNA matches it firmly. Clone size is given for some rows only: seen once, a few or many times, or a class if the clone is expanded.

clone_size: -; v_call: TRBV19; d_call: TRBD1; j_call: TRBJ1-1; cdr3_aa: CASSPQGADEAFF; cdr3_nt: TGTGCCAGTAGTCCCCAGGGGGCGGATGAAGCTTTCTTT
clone_size: -; v_call: TRBV5-3; d_call: TRBD2; j_call: TRBJ2-3; cdr3_aa: CARRSLGRATDTQYF; cdr3_nt: TGTGCCAGAAGGAGTCTGGGGAGGGCCACAGATACGCAGTATTTT
clone_size: -; v_call: TRBV4-3; d_call: TRBD2; j_call: TRBJ2-7; cdr3_aa: CASSQDPIGAGAEQYF; cdr3_nt: TGCGCCAGCAGCCAAGATCCCATAGGAGCGGGAGCCGAGCAGTACTTC
clone_size: -; v_call: TRBV30; d_call: -; j_call: TRBJ2-2; cdr3_aa: CAWSLRDNGELFF; cdr3_nt: TGTGCCTGGAGCCTAAGGGACAACGGGGAGCTGTTTTTT
clone_size: -; v_call: TRBV27; d_call: TRBD1; j_call: TRBJ2-7; cdr3_aa: CASRVVQGAGEQYF; cdr3_nt: TGTGCCAGCAGGGTGGTACAGGGGGCAGGCGAGCAGTACTTC
clone_size: -; v_call: TRBV10-3; d_call: TRBD1; j_call: TRBJ2-2; cdr3_aa: CATLTQGATSTGELFF; cdr3_nt: TGTGCCACCCTCACACAGGGGGCTACGAGCACCGGGGAGCTGTTTTTT
clone_size: -; v_call: TRBV6-1; d_call: -; j_call: TRBJ1-1; cdr3_aa: CASSERRRLLNTEAFF; cdr3_nt: TGTGCCAGCAGTGAACGGCGCAGGCTTTTGAATACTGAAGCTTTCTTT
clone_size: -; v_call: TRBV25-1; d_call: TRBD1; j_call: TRBJ2-7; cdr3_aa: CASRRPGTDYEQYF; cdr3_nt: TGTGCCAGCAGGAGACCCGGGACAGACTACGAGCAGTACTTC
clone_size: -; v_call: TRBV4-3; d_call: TRBD2; j_call: TRBJ2-3; cdr3_aa: CASSQDVGLAGGFTDTQYF; cdr3_nt: TGCGCCAGCAGCCAAGATGTGGGACTAGCGGGGGGTTTCACAGATACGCAGTATTTT
clone_size: once; v_call: TRBV7-9; d_call: -; j_call: TRBJ1-1; cdr3_aa: CASSLQENTEAFF; cdr3_nt: TGTGCCAGCAGCTTACAGGAGAACACTGAAGCTTTCTTT
clone_size: -; v_call: TRBV5-1; d_call: -; j_call: TRBJ1-1; cdr3_aa: CASSLVPPNTEAFF; cdr3_nt: TGCGCCAGCAGCTTGGTCCCCCCAAACACTGAAGCTTTCTTT
clone_size: -; v_call: TRBV7-2; d_call: -; j_call: TRBJ2-4; cdr3_aa: CASSLDYPLAKNIQYF; cdr3_nt: TGTGCCAGCAGCTTAGACTACCCCTTAGCCAAAAACATTCAGTACTTC
clone_size: -; v_call: TRBV27; d_call: TRBD1; j_call: TRBJ1-6; cdr3_aa: CASSPQTGTVSPLHF; cdr3_nt: TGTGCCAGCAGTCCACAGACAGGGACGGTATCACCCCTCCACTTT
clone_size: -; v_call: TRBV28; d_call: TRBD2; j_call: TRBJ2-7; cdr3_aa: CASSFIAGDYEQYF; cdr3_nt: TGTGCCAGCAGTTTCATAGCGGGGGACTACGAGCAGTACTTC
clone_size: -; v_call: TRBV10-3; d_call: TRBD2; j_call: TRBJ2-1; cdr3_aa: CAISRTSGGTSYNEQFF; cdr3_nt: TGTGCCATCAGCAGGACTAGCGGGGGAACCTCCTACAATGAGCAGTTCTTC
clone_size: -; v_call: TRBV7-8; d_call: -; j_call: TRBJ2-1; cdr3_aa: CASDPTGTRRNEQFF; cdr3_nt: TGTGCCAGCGACCCCACCGGGACAAGAAGAAATGAGCAGTTCTTC
clone_size: -; v_call: TRBV9; d_call: -; j_call: TRBJ1-4; cdr3_aa: CASSSSTGSLNEKLFF; cdr3_nt: TGTGCCAGCAGCTCATCCACCGGGAGCCTTAATGAAAAACTGTTTTTT
clone_size: -; v_call: TRBV5-1; d_call: -; j_call: TRBJ1-1; cdr3_aa: CASRFGQEAFF; cdr3_nt: TGCGCCAGCAGGTTTGGACAGGAAGCTTTCTTT
clone_size: -; v_call: TRBV7-9; d_call: TRBD1; j_call: TRBJ1-2; cdr3_aa: CASSLGQSYGYTF; cdr3_nt: TGTGCCAGCAGCTTGGGACAGAGCTATGGCTACACCTTC
clone_size: -; v_call: TRBV11-3; d_call: TRBD2; j_call: TRBJ2-1; cdr3_aa: CASSLGNLAGDFYNEQFF; cdr3_nt: TGTGCCAGCAGCTTAGGTAATTTAGCGGGAGATTTCTACAATGAGCAGTTCTTC
clone_size: -; v_call: TRBV27; d_call: TRBD2; j_call: TRBJ2-3; cdr3_aa: CASSRRYSGKGKADTQYF; cdr3_nt: TGTGCCAGCAGTCGTCGTTATAGCGGGAAGGGGAAGGCAGATACGCAGTATTTT
clone_size: -; v_call: TRBV30; d_call: -; j_call: TRBJ1-4; cdr3_aa: CAWTQSWDNNEKLFF; cdr3_nt: TGTGCCTGGACTCAAAGTTGGGACAACAATGAAAAACTGTTTTTT
clone_size: -; v_call: TRBV30; d_call: TRBD1; j_call: TRBJ2-3; cdr3_aa: CAWSVGTGVKDTQYF; cdr3_nt: TGTGCCTGGAGTGTAGGGACAGGGGTAAAAGATACGCAGTATTTT
clone_size: few; v_call: TRBV9; d_call: -; j_call: TRBJ1-2; cdr3_aa: CASSVGDTLYGYTF; cdr3_nt: TGTGCCAGCAGCGTAGGGGACACCCTCTATGGCTACACCTTC
clone_size: -; v_call: TRBV10-3; d_call: TRBD2; j_call: TRBJ2-7; cdr3_aa: CAISGGGTSGIIYYEQYF; cdr3_nt: TGTGCCATCAGTGGGGGGGGGACTAGCGGGATAATTTACTACGAGCAGTACTTC
clone_size: -; v_call: TRBV28; d_call: TRBD1; j_call: TRBJ1-2; cdr3_aa: CASSPTYPGQGRDYGYTF; cdr3_nt: TGTGCCAGCAGTCCCACCTATCCGGGACAGGGGAGGGACTATGGCTACACCTTC
clone_size: -; v_call: TRBV19; d_call: TRBD1; j_call: TRBJ1-5; cdr3_aa: CASSTLRTGRNQPQHF; cdr3_nt: TGTGCCAGTAGTACCCTGAGGACAGGGCGAAATCAGCCCCAGCATTTT
clone_size: -; v_call: TRBV6-2/TRBV6-3; d_call: -; j_call: TRBJ1-5; cdr3_aa: CASSFRREGNQPQHF; cdr3_nt: TGTGCCAGCAGTTTCCGTAGAGAAGGCAATCAGCCCCAGCATTTT
clone_size: -; v_call: TRBV9; d_call: TRBD1; j_call: TRBJ2-7; cdr3_aa: CASSGTGTGPYEQYF; cdr3_nt: TGTGCCAGCAGCGGCACCGGGACAGGGCCCTACGAGCAGTACTTC
clone_size: -; v_call: TRBV6-5; d_call: -; j_call: TRBJ1-5; cdr3_aa: CASTGGDNQPQHF; cdr3_nt: TGTGCCAGCACGGGAGGAGACAATCAGCCCCAGCATTTT
clone_size: -; v_call: TRBV27; d_call: -; j_call: TRBJ2-3; cdr3_aa: CASSSHPSRGSTDTQYF; cdr3_nt: TGTGCCAGCAGTTCCCACCCATCGAGGGGGAGCACAGATACGCAGTATTTT
clone_size: -; v_call: TRBV2; d_call: TRBD1; j_call: TRBJ1-4; cdr3_aa: CASSEGGQGNEKLFF; cdr3_nt: TGTGCCAGCAGTGAAGGGGGACAGGGGAATGAAAAACTGTTTTTT
clone_size: -; v_call: TRBV7-3; d_call: -; j_call: TRBJ1-6; cdr3_aa: CASSLRAPSRSSSYNSPLHF; cdr3_nt: TGTGCCAGCAGCTTAAGGGCTCCCTCAAGGTCGAGCTCCTATAATTCACCCCTCCACTTT
clone_size: -; v_call: TRBV7-2; d_call: TRBD1; j_call: TRBJ1-6; cdr3_aa: CASSRSLCRTGKNSPLHF; cdr3_nt: TGTGCCAGCAGCCGCTCCTTGTGTCGGACAGGGAAAAATTCACCCCTCCACTTT
clone_size: -; v_call: TRBV5-1; d_call: TRBD1; j_call: TRBJ2-7; cdr3_aa: CASSLVQGAYEQYF; cdr3_nt: TGCGCCAGCAGCTTGGTCCAGGGGGCCTACGAGCAGTACTTC
clone_size: -; v_call: TRBV27; d_call: TRBD1; j_call: TRBJ1-1; cdr3_aa: CASSLSTGGGTEAFF; cdr3_nt: TGTGCCAGCAGTTTATCGACAGGGGGGGGCACTGAAGCTTTCTTT
clone_size: -; v_call: TRBV19; d_call: TRBD1; j_call: TRBJ2-7; cdr3_aa: CASSPGQGFSHEQYF; cdr3_nt: TGTGCCAGTAGTCCGGGACAGGGCTTTTCCCACGAGCAGTACTTC
clone_size: -; v_call: TRBV28; d_call: TRBD1; j_call: TRBJ1-2; cdr3_aa: CASSVQGRKAYGYTF; cdr3_nt: TGTGCCAGCAGTGTACAGGGGAGGAAAGCCTATGGCTACACCTTC
clone_size: -; v_call: TRBV28; d_call: -; j_call: TRBJ1-6; cdr3_aa: CASSIDLGALHF; cdr3_nt: TGTGCCAGCAGTATAGACTTAGGGGCCCTCCACTTT